The T cell receptor beta chain described here comes from a study of CD8 T cells in Susac syndrome. The authors reverse transcribed about 0.5 to 1 ug RNA with random hexamers. TCRdb ran MiXCR on the immunoSEQ multiplex PCR reads and lists one entry per CDR3 protein. Here the sample spans about 60,000 distinct CDR3 sequences, roughly 94% being singletons. The CDR3 is 15 residues long. V was trimmed by 0 bases and J by 0 bases, leaving 9 bases between them. CDR1 and CDR2 from the germline V gene are DFQATT and SNEGSKA (reference sequence). The chain combines TRBV20-1 with TRBJ2-1; D gene ambiguous. The sample was CD8+ T cells from PBMCs. The clonotype was recovered from a human donor with multiple sclerosis. The CDR3 DNA sequence: TGCAGTGCTAGAGAGTGGCATGGCTCCTACAATGAGCAGTTCTTC. Translated, it gives CSAREWHGSYNEQFF.